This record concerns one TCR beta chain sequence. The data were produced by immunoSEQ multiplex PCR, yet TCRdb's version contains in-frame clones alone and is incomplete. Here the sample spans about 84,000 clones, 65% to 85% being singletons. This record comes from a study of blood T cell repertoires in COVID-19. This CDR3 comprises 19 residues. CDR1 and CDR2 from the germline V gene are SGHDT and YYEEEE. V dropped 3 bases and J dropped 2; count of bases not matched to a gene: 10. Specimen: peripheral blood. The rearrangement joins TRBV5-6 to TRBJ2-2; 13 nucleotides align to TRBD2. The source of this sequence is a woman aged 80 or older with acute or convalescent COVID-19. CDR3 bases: TGTGCCAGCAGCTCTAAACAACTAGCGGGAGGGCCCAACACCGGGGAGCTGTTTTTT. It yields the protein CASSSKQLAGGPNTGELFF.